This T cell receptor beta chain was obtained from a study of T cell clonality in common variable immunodeficiency. Overall study findings and caveats: CVID subjects had higher TCRbeta clonality than healthy controls, most marked in about a third.

With V trimmed by 3 bases and J by 2 bases, 4 bases remained unmatched. The CDR3 is 13 residues long. CDR1 GTSNPN and CDR2 SVGIG come from the germline V gene (reference sequence). TCRdb keeps only in-frame clones here, not all; method: immunoSEQ multiplex PCR. The table lists around 45,000 clones, with no singletons. This clone was observed many times. The antigen remains unidentified. The CDR3 extends 3 residues past the end of the read, so its final part is completed from the germline J gene. This chain connects TRBV30 to TRBJ2-7; 7 positions agree with TRBD1. The sequenced material came from peripheral blood mononuclear cells. The TCR originated in a person between 18 and 70 years old in good health. The CDR3 DNA, read in part, is TGTGCCTGGAGGGACAGGCTGGCCTACGAG. Its translation: CAWRDRLAYE. The full CDR3 reads CAWRDRLAYEQYF.